What follows is one T cell receptor (beta chain) and its context. Its antigen is as yet unknown. Data came from immunoSEQ multiplex PCR; TCRdb stores just in-frame clones and leaves some out. Counted here are about 7,200 clones, approximately 77% occurring once; the ten biggest clones make up more than 7%. Described time point: neoterminal ileum biopsy at postoperative endoscopy, about 6 months after surgery. Adults with ileal or ileocolonic Crohn's disease and an indication for resection were eligible. The data stem from a study of T cell repertoires in ileal Crohn's disease. V dropped 6 bases and J dropped 1 base, with 19 bases sitting between them. Per germline, CDR1 SEHNR and CDR2 FQNEAQ (reference sequence). This CDR3 region has 16 residues. The study, taken as a whole, reports: Sorted CD8 T cells held more high-frequency clones than CD4. The median delay to postoperative endoscopy was about 7 months.

The source of this sequence is an adult with Crohn's disease. Sequencing input: ileal tissue. The genes are TRBV7-9 and TRBJ2-7, with D uncertain. In nucleotides, the CDR3 is TGTGCCAGCAGTCCTAAGGCAGGCAGGATTTCCTACGAGCAGTACTTC. This codes for CASSPKAGRISYEQYF.